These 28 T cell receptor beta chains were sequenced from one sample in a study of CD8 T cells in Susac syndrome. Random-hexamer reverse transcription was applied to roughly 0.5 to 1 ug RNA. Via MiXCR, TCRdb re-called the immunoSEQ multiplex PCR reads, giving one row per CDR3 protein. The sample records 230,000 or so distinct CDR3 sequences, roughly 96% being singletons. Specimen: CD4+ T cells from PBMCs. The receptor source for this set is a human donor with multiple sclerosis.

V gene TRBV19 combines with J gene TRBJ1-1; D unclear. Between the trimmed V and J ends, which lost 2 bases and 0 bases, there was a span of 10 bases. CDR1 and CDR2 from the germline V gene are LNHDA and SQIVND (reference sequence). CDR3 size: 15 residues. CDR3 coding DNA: TGTGCCAGTAGTATACGGGCACACTTGAACACTGAAGCTTTCTTT. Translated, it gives CASSIRAHLNTEAFF.

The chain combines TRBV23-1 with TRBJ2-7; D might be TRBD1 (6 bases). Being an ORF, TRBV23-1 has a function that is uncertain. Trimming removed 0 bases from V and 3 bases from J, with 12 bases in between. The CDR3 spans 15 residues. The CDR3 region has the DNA TGCGCCAGCAGTCAATCGGGCAGGGGCAACTACGAGCAGTACTTC. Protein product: CASSQSGRGNYEQYF.

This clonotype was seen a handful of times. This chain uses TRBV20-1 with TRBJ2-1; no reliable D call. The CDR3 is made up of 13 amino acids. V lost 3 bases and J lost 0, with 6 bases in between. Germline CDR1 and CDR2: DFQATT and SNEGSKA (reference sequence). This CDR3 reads CSASGSSYNEQFF. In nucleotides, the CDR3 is TGCAGTGCTAGTGGAAGCTCCTACAATGAGCAGTTCTTC.

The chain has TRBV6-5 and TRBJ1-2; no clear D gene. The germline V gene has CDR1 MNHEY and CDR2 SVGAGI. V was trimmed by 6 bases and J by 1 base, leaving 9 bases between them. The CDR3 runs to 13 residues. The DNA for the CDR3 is TGTGCCAGCAGACGAGACGGTAACTATGGCTACACCTTC. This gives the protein CASRRDGNYGYTF.

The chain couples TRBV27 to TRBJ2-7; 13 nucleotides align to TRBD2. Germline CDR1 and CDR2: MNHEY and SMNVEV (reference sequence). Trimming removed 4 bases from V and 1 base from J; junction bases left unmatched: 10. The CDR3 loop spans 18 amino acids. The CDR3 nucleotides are TGTGCCAGCAGTTCGTCGGGACTAGCGGGACGTTCTTCCTACGAGCAGTACTTC. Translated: CASSSSGLAGRSSYEQYF.

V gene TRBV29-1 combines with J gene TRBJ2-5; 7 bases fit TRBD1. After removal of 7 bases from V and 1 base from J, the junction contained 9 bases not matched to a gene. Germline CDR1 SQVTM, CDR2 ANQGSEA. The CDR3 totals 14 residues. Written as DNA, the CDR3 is TGCAGCGCTGCCCCTTGGGACAGCCAAGAGACCCAGTACTTC. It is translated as CSAAPWDSQETQYF.

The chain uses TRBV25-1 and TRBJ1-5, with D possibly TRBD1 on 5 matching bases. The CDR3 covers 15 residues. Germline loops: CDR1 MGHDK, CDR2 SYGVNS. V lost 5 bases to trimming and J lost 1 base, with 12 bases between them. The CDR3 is CASSPGGGSNQPQHF. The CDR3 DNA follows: TGTGCCAGCAGTCCTGGGGGAGGAAGCAATCAGCCCCAGCATTTT.

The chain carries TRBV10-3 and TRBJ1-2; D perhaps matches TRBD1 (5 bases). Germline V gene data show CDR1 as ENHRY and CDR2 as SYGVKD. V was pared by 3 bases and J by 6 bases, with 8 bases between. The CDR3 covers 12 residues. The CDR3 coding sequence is TGTGCCATCAGTGATAGGGGAGATGGCTACACCTTC. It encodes CAISDRGDGYTF.

CDR3 nucleotide sequence: TGTGCCAGCAGCATAAACAGGGGTTTAGAGACCCAGTACTTC. This codes for CASSINRGLETQYF. The chain links TRBV11-2 to TRBJ2-5; 7 bases align to TRBD1. The trim removed 5 bases at V and 4 bases at J, leaving 7 bases unmatched. This CDR3 spans 14 amino acids. Germline V gene lookup returns CDR1 SGHAT and CDR2 FQNNGV.

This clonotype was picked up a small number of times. CDR3 DNA sequence: TGTGCCAGCAGTCAGGGGCGGCAAGAGACCCAGTACTTC. Its protein is CASSQGRQETQYF. This chain links TRBV6-6 with TRBJ2-5; D may be TRBD1 (6 bases). The CDR3 length is 13 residues. Per germline, CDR1 MNHNY and CDR2 SVGAGI (reference sequence). Deletions cut 5 bases from V and 2 bases from J, with 9 bases between.

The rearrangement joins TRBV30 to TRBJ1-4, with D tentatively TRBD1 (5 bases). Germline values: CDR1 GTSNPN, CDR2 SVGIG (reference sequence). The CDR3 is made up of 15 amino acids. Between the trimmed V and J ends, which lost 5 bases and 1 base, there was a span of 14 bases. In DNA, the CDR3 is TGTGCCTGGGCAACTGGGGACGGAACTAATGAAAAACTGTTTTTT. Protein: CAWATGDGTNEKLFF.

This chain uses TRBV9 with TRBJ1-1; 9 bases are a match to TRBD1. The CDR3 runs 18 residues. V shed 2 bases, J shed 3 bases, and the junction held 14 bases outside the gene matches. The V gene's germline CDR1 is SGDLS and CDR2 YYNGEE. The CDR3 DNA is TGTGCCAGCAGCGTCTCGGGACAGGGCCCACTCGGGGACACTGAAGCTTTCTTT. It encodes CASSVSGQGPLGDTEAFF.

DNA for the CDR3: TGTGCCAGCAGTTTAAGGGGAGCCTACGAGCAGTACTTC. This sequence encodes CASSLRGAYEQYF. The V call is TRBV6-1, the J call TRBJ2-7, with D possibly being TRBD1 or TRBD2 (5 bases each). Germline-derived CDR1 and CDR2 are MNHNS and SASEGT. V dropped 5 bases and J dropped 2 bases, with 10 bases sitting between them. The CDR3 spans 13 residues.

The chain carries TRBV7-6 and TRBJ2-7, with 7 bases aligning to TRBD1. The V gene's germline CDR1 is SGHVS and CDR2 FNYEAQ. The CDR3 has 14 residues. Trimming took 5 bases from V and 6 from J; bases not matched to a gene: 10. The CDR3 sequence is CASSRDRVGGEQYF. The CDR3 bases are TGTGCCAGCAGCCGGGACAGAGTTGGTGGCGAGCAGTACTTC.

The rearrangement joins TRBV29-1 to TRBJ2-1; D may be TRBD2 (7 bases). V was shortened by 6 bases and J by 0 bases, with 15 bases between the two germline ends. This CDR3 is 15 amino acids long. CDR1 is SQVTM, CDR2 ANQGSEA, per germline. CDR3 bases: TGCAGCGTGGGAGGGACATATAGCTCCTACAATGAGCAGTTCTTC. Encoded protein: CSVGGTYSSYNEQFF.

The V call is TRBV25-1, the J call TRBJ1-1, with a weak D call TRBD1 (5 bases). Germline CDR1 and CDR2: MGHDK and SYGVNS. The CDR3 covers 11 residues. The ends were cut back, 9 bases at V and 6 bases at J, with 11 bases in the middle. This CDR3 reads CASGEGSEAFF. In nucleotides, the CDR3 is TGTGCCAGTGGGGAGGGGTCTGAAGCTTTCTTT. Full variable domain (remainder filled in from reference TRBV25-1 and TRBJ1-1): EADIYQTPRYLVIGTGKKITLECSQTMGHDKMYWYQQDPGMELHLIHYSYGVNSTEKGDLSSESTVSRIRTEHFPLTLESARPSHTSQYLCASGEGSEAFFGQGTRLTVV.

This CDR3 reads CASSVETPADTQYF. CDR3 DNA sequence: TGTGCCAGCAGCGTAGAGACTCCCGCAGATACGCAGTATTTT. The chain carries TRBV9 and TRBJ2-3; D unresolved. The CDR3 runs 14 residues. The V and J ends lost 0 bases and 4 bases respectively, with 9 bases between them. The germline gives CDR1 SGDLS, CDR2 YYNGEE.

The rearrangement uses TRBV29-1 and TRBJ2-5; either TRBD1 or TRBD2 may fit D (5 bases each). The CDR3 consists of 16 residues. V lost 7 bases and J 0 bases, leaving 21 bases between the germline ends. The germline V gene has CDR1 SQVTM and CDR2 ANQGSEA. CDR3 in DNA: TGCAGCGCCAATCTGGGGGAGTGGGGAAACCAAGAGACCCAGTACTTC. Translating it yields CSANLGEWGNQETQYF.

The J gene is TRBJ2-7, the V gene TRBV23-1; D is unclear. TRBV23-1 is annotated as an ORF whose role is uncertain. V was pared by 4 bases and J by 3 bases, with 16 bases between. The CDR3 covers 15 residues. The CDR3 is CASSPRTGRDYEQYF. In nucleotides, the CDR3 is TGCGCCAGCAGTCCGAGAACGGGCAGAGACTACGAGCAGTACTTC.

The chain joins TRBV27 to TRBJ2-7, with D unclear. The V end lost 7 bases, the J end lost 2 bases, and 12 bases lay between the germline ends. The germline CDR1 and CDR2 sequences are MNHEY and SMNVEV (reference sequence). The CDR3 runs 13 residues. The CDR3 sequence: CASKGRTPYEQYF. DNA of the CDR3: TGTGCCAGCAAAGGACGCACCCCCTACGAGCAGTACTTC.

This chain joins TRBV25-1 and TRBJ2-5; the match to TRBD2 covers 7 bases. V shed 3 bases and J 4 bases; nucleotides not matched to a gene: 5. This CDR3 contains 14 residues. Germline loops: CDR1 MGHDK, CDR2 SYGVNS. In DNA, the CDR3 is TGTGCCAGCAGTGAGTTACCGGGGGGAGAGACCCAGTACTTC. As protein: CASSELPGGETQYF.

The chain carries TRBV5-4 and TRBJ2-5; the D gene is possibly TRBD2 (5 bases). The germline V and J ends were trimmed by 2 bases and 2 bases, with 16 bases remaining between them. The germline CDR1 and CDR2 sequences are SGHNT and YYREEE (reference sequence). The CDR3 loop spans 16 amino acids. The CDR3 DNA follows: TGTGCCAGCAGCTTACCGAGGGCCAGCGGACAAGAGACCCAGTACTTC. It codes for CASSLPRASGQETQYF.

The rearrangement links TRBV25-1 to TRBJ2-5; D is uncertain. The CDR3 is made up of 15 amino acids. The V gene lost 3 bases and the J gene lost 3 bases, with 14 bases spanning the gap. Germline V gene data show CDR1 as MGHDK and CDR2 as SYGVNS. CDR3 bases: TGTGCCAGCAGTGAGGATCTAGTCCTGGAAGAGACCCAGTACTTC. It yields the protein CASSEDLVLEETQYF.

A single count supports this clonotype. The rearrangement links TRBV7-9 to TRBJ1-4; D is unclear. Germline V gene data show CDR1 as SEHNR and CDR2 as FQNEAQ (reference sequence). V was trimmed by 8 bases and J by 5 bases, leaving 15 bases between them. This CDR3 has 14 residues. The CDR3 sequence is CASQRGSGNEKLFF. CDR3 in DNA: TGTGCCAGCCAACGCGGGTCAGGCAATGAAAAACTGTTTTTT.

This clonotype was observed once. CDR3 region: CASRPYRVGTEAFF. DNA for the CDR3: TGTGCCAGCAGACCATACAGGGTCGGCACTGAAGCTTTCTTT. The chain joins TRBV7-2 to TRBJ1-1; weak D call: TRBD1 (6 bases). CDR1 and CDR2 from the germline V gene are SGHTA and FQGNSA. This CDR3 spans 14 amino acids. Trimming removed 6 bases from V and 4 bases from J, with 15 bases in between.

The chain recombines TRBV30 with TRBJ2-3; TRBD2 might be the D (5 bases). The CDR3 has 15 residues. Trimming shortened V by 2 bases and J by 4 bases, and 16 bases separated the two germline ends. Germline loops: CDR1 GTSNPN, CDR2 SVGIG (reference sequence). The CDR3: CAWSLGRRSADTQYF. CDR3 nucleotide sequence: TGTGCCTGGAGTCTAGGCCGGAGGTCCGCAGATACGCAGTATTTT.

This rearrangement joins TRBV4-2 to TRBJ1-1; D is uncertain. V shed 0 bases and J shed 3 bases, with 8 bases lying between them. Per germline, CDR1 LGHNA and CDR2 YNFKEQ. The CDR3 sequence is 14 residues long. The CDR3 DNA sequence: TGTGCCAGCAGCCAAGATCCCCGGGACACTGAAGCTTTCTTT. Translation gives CASSQDPRDTEAFF.

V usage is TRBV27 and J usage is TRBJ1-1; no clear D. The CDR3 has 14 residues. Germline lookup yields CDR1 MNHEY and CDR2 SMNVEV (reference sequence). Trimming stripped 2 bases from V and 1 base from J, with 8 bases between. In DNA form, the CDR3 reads TGTGCCAGCAGTTTAGGGCTGGGGAACACTGAAGCTTTCTTT. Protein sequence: CASSLGLGNTEAFF.